Listed below are T cell receptor beta chains from one sample, sequenced in a study of T cells after yellow fever vaccination. TCRdb reprocessed the 5' RACE reads via MiXCR and lists one record per CDR3 protein. The table includes hundreds of thousands of distinct CDR3 sequences, about 12% detected once. The material was PBMCs, obtained on the day of the yellow fever booster vaccination. Receptor source: a young man who received the YFV17D yellow fever vaccine. CDR3s include the opening cysteine and the closing phenylalanine or tryptophan. The D gene is left open where the match is weak. Size is stated for part of the rows, as once, few or many counts, or as a class when the clone is expanded.

V	J	size	D	DNA	CDR3
TRBV11-2	TRBJ2-4	few	TRBD1	TGTGCCAGCAGCCCAGGACAGGGACCGGTCCTATTTTTCAAAAACATTCAGTACTTC	CASSPGQGPVLFFKNIQYF
TRBV20-1	TRBJ1-5	-	-	TGCAGTGCTGAGCCGGGACCTCGCAATCAGCCCCAGCATTTT	CSAEPGPRNQPQHF
TRBV7-6	TRBJ2-3	few	TRBD2	TGTGCCAGCAGCTTCGAGCTAGCGGCAAGCACAGATACGCAGTATTTT	CASSFELAASTDTQYF
TRBV5-6	TRBJ1-1	-	-	TGTGCCAGCAAGAGAGACTTGGACACTGAAGCTTTCTTT	CASKRDLDTEAFF
TRBV30	TRBJ2-1	few	-	TGTGCCTGGAGTGGCCCCACGAAGGAGCAGTTCTTC	CAWSGPTKEQFF
TRBV6-2/TRBV6-3	TRBJ2-7	few	-	TGTGCCAGCAATCAGGGGCTCTTCTACGAGCAGTACTTC	CASNQGLFYEQYF
TRBV20-1	TRBJ1-1	few	-	TGCAGTGCTAGGAAGGTCTACACTGAAGCTTTCTTT	CSARKVYTEAFF
TRBV20-1	TRBJ2-7	few	-	TGCAGTGCTTGTCCGGGACACCCGGGGTCCGAGCAGTACTTC	CSACPGHPGSEQYF
TRBV5-1	TRBJ2-1	-	TRBD2	TGCGCCAGCAGCGATACTAGCGACGAGCAGTTCTTC	CASSDTSDEQFF
TRBV6-6	TRBJ2-2	few	-	TGTGCCAGCAGTTACCGCGGGGAGCTGTTTTTT	CASSYRGELFF
TRBV5-1	TRBJ2-2	few	TRBD1	TGCGCCAGCAGCTTGGGGGACAGGGCCCTGAACACCGGGGAGCTGTTTTTT	CASSLGDRALNTGELFF
TRBV3-1	TRBJ2-5	-	-	TGTGCCAGTTTGCAGGGTGTTGGGGAGACCCAGTACTTC	CASLQGVGETQYF
TRBV20-1	TRBJ1-5	many	-	TGCAGTGCGTCAACAGGGAATCAGCCCCAGCATTTT	CSASTGNQPQHF
TRBV4-3	TRBJ2-7	-	-	TGCGCCAGCAGCCAAGATTTTGAGGGAGTAGTCTACGAGCAGTACTTC	CASSQDFEGVVYEQYF
TRBV11-1	TRBJ2-1	few	-	TGTGCCAGCAGCTTAGTTAAGATACGGGGCAGCTCCTACAATGAGCAGTTCTTC	CASSLVKIRGSSYNEQFF
TRBV6-1	TRBJ2-7	few	TRBD2	TGTGCCAGCAGCTCCCCGGCTAGCGGGAGGACCTACGAGCAGTACTTC	CASSSPASGRTYEQYF
TRBV20-1	TRBJ2-1	few	-	TGCAGTGCTAGAGACTCAAGTAGCGGAAGCTCCTACAATGAGCAGTTCTTC	CSARDSSSGSSYNEQFF
TRBV7-2	TRBJ2-5	-	TRBD2	TGTGCCAGCACACTAGCGGGAGAGACCCAGTACTTC	CASTLAGETQYF
TRBV20-1	TRBJ1-1	-	TRBD1	TGCAGTGCTCGTTACAGGGGTGGAGGTTTCTTT	CSARYRGGGFF
TRBV11-2	TRBJ1-3	few	-	TGTGCCAGCAGCCCGCAGGGGACTGGAAACACCATATATTTT	CASSPQGTGNTIYF
TRBV20-1	TRBJ2-5	-	-	TGCAGTGCTGGCCCCTCGGAGACCCAGTACTTC	CSAGPSETQYF
TRBV7-2	TRBJ1-2	-	-	TGTGCCAGCAGCCGGGACTCTTTTAACTATGGCTACACCTTC	CASSRDSFNYGYTF
TRBV20-1	TRBJ2-1	-	TRBD1	TGCAGTGCTAGGAACGAGGGGGCAGGGGGCTACAATGAGCAGTTCTTC	CSARNEGAGGYNEQFF
TRBV5-1	TRBJ2-1	few	-	TGCGCCAGCTGGAAAACAGGGCTTAGCACTAATGAGCAGTTCTTC	CASWKTGLSTNEQFF
TRBV4-1	TRBJ2-7	few	-	TGCGCCAGCAGCCTCAAATCCGGGACTGTCGTCCACGAGCAGTACTTC	CASSLKSGTVVHEQYF
TRBV4-3	TRBJ2-1	few	-	TGCGCCAGCAGCCAACGGGGCCGGGATGAGCAGTTCTTC	CASSQRGRDEQFF
TRBV20-1	TRBJ1-6	-	-	TGCAGTGCTAGGGTCGGGGGCGGTGGGGCCCTCCACTTT	CSARVGGGGALHF
TRBV24-1	TRBJ2-1	many	-	TGTGCCACCGGCACCTACAATGAGCAGTTCTTC	CATGTYNEQFF
TRBV4-3	TRBJ1-1	few	TRBD1	TGCGCCAGCAGCCAGGGACAGGGAAGGAATGAAGCTTTCTTT	CASSQGQGRNEAFF
TRBV5-1	TRBJ2-3	few	-	TGCGCCAGCAGCTTGGTCACTGCCCGAGATACGCAGTATTTT	CASSLVTARDTQYF
TRBV4-1	TRBJ1-5	-	-	TGCGCCAGCAGCCAAGTAACAACAGTCAATCAGCCCCAGCATTTT	CASSQVTTVNQPQHF
TRBV20-1	TRBJ2-7	many	-	TGCAGTGCCCAGGCGGACAGCTCCTACGAGCAGTACTTC	CSAQADSSYEQYF
TRBV7-2	TRBJ2-5	few	-	TGTGCCAGCAGCGCTCGCGGGCTAGCCGGGACCGAGACCCAGTACTTC	CASSARGLAGTETQYF
TRBV20-1	TRBJ2-1	-	TRBD1	TGCAGTGCTAGCGTAAAGGGGACAGGGGACTACAATGAGCAGTTCTTC	CSASVKGTGDYNEQFF
TRBV18	TRBJ2-1	-	-	TGTGCCAGCTCACCCCCTGGTAGGGGCGGGCGAGTCAATGAGCAGTTCTTC	CASSPPGRGGRVNEQFF
TRBV28	TRBJ2-7	few	-	TGTGCCAGCAGACATAGTTCCTCCTACGAGCAGTACTTC	CASRHSSSYEQYF
TRBV7-2	TRBJ2-1	-	-	TGTGCCAGCAGCTTAGGGGTAGGGACGACGAATGAGCAGTTCTTC	CASSLGVGTTNEQFF
TRBV12-3/TRBV12-4	TRBJ2-7	many	-	TGTGCCAGCAGTTTCTTTGGTTTTTCCTACGAGCAGTACTTC	CASSFFGFSYEQYF
TRBV29-1	TRBJ2-1	-	-	TGCAGCGCCCTAACGGGAGCGGTGAACAATGAGCAGTTCTTC	CSALTGAVNNEQFF
TRBV29-1	TRBJ2-7	-	TRBD2	TGCAGCGTTGACCTAGCGGGAGTAGGGTACTTC	CSVDLAGVGYF
TRBV3-1	TRBJ2-7	-	-	TGTGCCAGCAGCCAGCTAGCCGCAACCTACGAGCAGTACTTC	CASSQLAATYEQYF
TRBV7-6	TRBJ2-2	-	TRBD1	TGTGCCAGCAGCTCGACAGGGGGCGACACCGGGGAGCTGTTTTTT	CASSSTGGDTGELFF
TRBV18	TRBJ2-5	-	-	TGTGCCAGCTCCGGGGCCTCTAGCAGCCAAGAGACCCAGTACTTC	CASSGASSSQETQYF
TRBV6-5	TRBJ2-5	few	-	TGTGCCAGCAGTTACTCGAGGCTAGTCAGGGAGACCCAGTACTTC	CASSYSRLVRETQYF
TRBV30	TRBJ1-4	few	-	TGTGCCTGGAGAGCCCCTGATGAAAAACTGTTTTTT	CAWRAPDEKLFF
TRBV7-2	TRBJ2-3	many	-	TGTGCCAGCAGCTTAGTCGCGAGCACAGATACGCAGTATTTT	CASSLVASTDTQYF
TRBV18	TRBJ1-2	few	-	TGTGCCAGCTCACCAGGGCATGCCCAAACAGAGGGCTACACCTTC	CASSPGHAQTEGYTF
TRBV5-6	TRBJ2-1	-	-	TGTGCCAGCAGCTTGCGGTCAGGGGGGTCCTACAATGAGCAGTTCTTC	CASSLRSGGSYNEQFF
TRBV6-6	TRBJ1-5	few	-	TGTGCCAGCACCCGATACGGGGAGCCCCAGCATTTT	CASTRYGEPQHF
TRBV5-1	TRBJ2-7	few	-	TGCGCCAGCAGCTTGGTGGTTAGCGGAGTGTACGAGCAGTACTTC	CASSLVVSGVYEQYF
TRBV7-9	TRBJ2-7	-	-	TGTGCCAGCAGCTTAAGGGTGGAGCAGTACTTC	CASSLRVEQYF
TRBV24-1	TRBJ2-3	few	TRBD2	TGTGCCACCAGTGACCCAGTGGGACTAGAGACAGATACGCAGTATTTT	CATSDPVGLETDTQYF
TRBV7-2	TRBJ1-5	few	TRBD1	TGTGCCAGCAGCCTACAGGGGCTTCTGGGTCAGCCCCAGCATTTT	CASSLQGLLGQPQHF